These T cell receptor beta chains were read from a single sample in a study of beta chain features in type 1 diabetes. Clones were read by immunoSEQ multiplex PCR, and TCRdb kept only the in-frame ones, dropping some. The table records 680,000 or so clones, under 15% of them present only once. The material sequenced was naive CD4+ T cells from blood. These receptors all come from a man in his late teens or twenties with type 1 diabetes. Each CDR3 is given with its conserved first and last residue. The D gene is left open where the match is weak. Where a row states a size, it is once, few, many or the class of an expanded clone; other rows omit it.

V gene,clone size,J gene,D gene,CDR3 protein,CDR3 DNA
TRBV6-5,few,TRBJ1-1,TRBD1,CASSYDRGDTEAFF,TGTGCCAGCAGTTACGACAGGGGAGACACTGAAGCTTTCTTT
TRBV29-1,few,TRBJ2-2,NA,CSVDQGGELFF,TGCAGCGTCGACCAAGGCGGGGAGCTGTTTTTT
TRBV4-1,NA,TRBJ1-2,TRBD1,CASSLSGTGTYGYTF,TGCGCCAGCAGCCTCTCCGGGACAGGCACCTATGGCTACACCTTC
TRBV18,NA,TRBJ2-7,NA,CASSPQEVGSDEQYF,TGTGCCAGCTCACCACAAGAGGTAGGGTCGGACGAGCAGTACTTC
TRBV13,few,TRBJ2-2,TRBD1,CASSGQATGELFF,TGTGCCAGCAGCGGACAGGCTACCGGGGAGCTGTTTTTT
TRBV9,NA,TRBJ2-7,NA,CASSGPGGQFVEQYF,TGTGCCAGCAGCGGCCCGGGGGGACAGTTCGTAGAGCAGTACTTC
TRBV28,NA,TRBJ1-6,NA,CASSFGGSPLHF,TGTGCCAGCAGTTTCGGAGGTTCACCCCTCCACTTT
TRBV4-2,few,TRBJ2-3,NA,CASSQDWRDTQYF,TGTGCCAGCAGCCAAGACTGGCGTGATACGCAGTATTTT
TRBV27,NA,TRBJ2-7,NA,CASSTTGNLKQYF,TGTGCCAGCAGTACAACAGGGAATTTGAAGCAGTACTTC
TRBV19,NA,TRBJ2-7,NA,CASSIDDLGNEQYF,TGTGCCAGTAGTATAGACGACCTTGGGAACGAGCAGTACTTC
TRBV7-2,few,TRBJ1-6,NA,CASSNDGRLGSPLHF,TGTGCCAGCAGTAACGACGGGAGATTAGGTTCACCCCTCCACTTT
TRBV27,NA,TRBJ2-5,TRBD1,CASSSRTGGGETQYF,TGTGCCAGCAGTTCGCGGACAGGGGGCGGTGAGACCCAGTACTTC
TRBV7-9,NA,TRBJ2-7,TRBD1,CASSLADRGGLEQYF,TGTGCCAGCAGCTTAGCGGACAGGGGGGGATTGGAGCAGTACTTC
TRBV5-1,NA,TRBJ2-1,NA,CASSQRTDYNEQFF,TGCGCCAGCAGCCAACGGACAGACTACAATGAGCAGTTCTTC
TRBV20-1,few,TRBJ1-2,NA,CSASEGGYTF,TGCAGTGCTTCCGAGGGGGGCTACACCTTC
TRBV29-1,NA,TRBJ1-4,TRBD1,CSVATGAIATNEKLFF,TGCAGCGTGGCGACAGGGGCCATTGCAACTAATGAAAAACTGTTTTTT
TRBV6-5,few,TRBJ1-2,TRBD1,CASRHPGTGAYGYTF,TGTGCCAGCAGACATCCCGGGACAGGGGCGTATGGCTACACCTTC